This T cell receptor (beta chain) was profiled in a study of technical replicates of blood from several donors. The data were produced by immunoSEQ multiplex PCR, yet TCRdb's version contains in-frame clones alone and is incomplete. The sample shows roughly 14,000 clones, roughly 80% of them seen only once. The length of the CDR3 is 14 residues. The V gene end was trimmed by 3 bases and the J gene end by 4 bases; junction bases not matched to a gene: 3. Germline V gene sequence: CDR1 SGDLS, CDR2 YYNGEE. The rearrangement uses TRBV9 and TRBJ2-1; 8 bases map to TRBD2. The source is a human donor in good health. Input material: PBMCs. The CDR3 sequence is CASSGSGTYNEQFF. CDR3 DNA sequence: TGTGCCAGCAGCGGTAGCGGGACTTACAATGAGCAGTTCTTC.